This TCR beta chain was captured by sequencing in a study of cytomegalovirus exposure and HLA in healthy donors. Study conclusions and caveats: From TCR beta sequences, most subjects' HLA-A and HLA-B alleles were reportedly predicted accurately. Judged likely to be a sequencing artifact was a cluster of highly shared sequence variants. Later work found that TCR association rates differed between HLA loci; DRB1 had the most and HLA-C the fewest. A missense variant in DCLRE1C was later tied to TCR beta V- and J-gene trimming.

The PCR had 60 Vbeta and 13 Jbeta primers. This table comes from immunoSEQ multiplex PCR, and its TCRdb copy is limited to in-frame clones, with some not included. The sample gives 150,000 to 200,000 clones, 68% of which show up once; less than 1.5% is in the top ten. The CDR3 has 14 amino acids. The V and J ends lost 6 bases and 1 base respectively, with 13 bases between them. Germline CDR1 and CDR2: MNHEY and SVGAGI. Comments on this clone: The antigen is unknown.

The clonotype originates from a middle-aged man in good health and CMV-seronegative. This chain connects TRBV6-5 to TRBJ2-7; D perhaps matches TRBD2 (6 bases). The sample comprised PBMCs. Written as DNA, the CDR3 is TGTGCCAGCAGCCGGGACTTTTCTTCCTACGAGCAGTACTTC. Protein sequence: CASSRDFSSYEQYF.